This T cell receptor (beta chain) was found in a study of cytomegalovirus exposure and HLA in healthy donors. Clones were sequenced by immunoSEQ multiplex PCR, and TCRdb holds only the in-frame ones, with some missing. The sample lists some 170,000 clones, just under 90% occurring once. Trimming at V came to 1 base and at J to 13 bases, leaving 4 bases not matched to a gene. This CDR3 has 13 residues. Germline CDR1 is SEHNR and CDR2 is FQNEAQ (reference sequence). This clonotype was sampled from a woman aged 25 to 39 in good health and CMV-seronegative. The sample comprised PBMCs. The chain joins TRBV7-9 to TRBJ2-7; 13 bases agree with TRBD2. The CDR3 spells CASSLGGLAGKYF. Written as DNA, the CDR3 is TGTGCCAGCAGCTTAGGGGGACTAGCGGGGAAATACTTC.